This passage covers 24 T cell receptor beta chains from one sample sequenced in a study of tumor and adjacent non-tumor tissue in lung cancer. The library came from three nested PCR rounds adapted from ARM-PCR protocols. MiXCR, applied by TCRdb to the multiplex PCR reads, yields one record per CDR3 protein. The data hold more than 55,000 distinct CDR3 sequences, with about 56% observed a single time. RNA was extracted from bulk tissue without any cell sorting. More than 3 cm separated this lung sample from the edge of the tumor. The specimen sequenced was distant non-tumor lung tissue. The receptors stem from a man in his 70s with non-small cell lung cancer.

The CDR3 DNA reads TGCAGTGCCGTCCCTGAGGCCATAGTCACAGATACGCAGTATTTT. Translation: CSAVPEAIVTDTQYF. V usage is TRBV20-1 and J usage is TRBJ2-3; no clear D gene. V lost 6 bases to trimming and J lost 2 bases, with 18 bases between them. The germline V gene encodes CDR1 DFQATT and CDR2 SNEGSKA (reference sequence). The CDR3 is 15 residues long.

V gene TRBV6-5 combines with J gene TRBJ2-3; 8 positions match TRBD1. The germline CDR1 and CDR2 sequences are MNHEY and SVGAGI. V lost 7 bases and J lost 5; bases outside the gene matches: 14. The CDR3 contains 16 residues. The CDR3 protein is CASNSLPGQAQDTQYF. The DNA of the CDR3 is TGTGCCAGCAATTCGCTTCCGGGACAGGCCCAAGATACGCAGTATTTT.

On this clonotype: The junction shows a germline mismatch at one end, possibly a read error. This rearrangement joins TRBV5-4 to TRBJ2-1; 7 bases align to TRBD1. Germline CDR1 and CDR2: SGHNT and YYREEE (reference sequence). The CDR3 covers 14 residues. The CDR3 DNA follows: TGTGCCATCAGCTTCGACAGGGCCTTGGATGAGCAGATCTTC. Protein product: CAISFDRALDEQIF.

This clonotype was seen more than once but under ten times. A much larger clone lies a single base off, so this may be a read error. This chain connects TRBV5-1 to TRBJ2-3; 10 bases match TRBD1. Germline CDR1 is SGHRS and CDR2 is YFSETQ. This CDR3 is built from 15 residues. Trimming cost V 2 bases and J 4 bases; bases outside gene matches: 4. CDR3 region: CASSFLDRGADTQYF. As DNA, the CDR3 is TGCGCCAGCAGCTTCCTGGACAGGGGGGCAGATACGCAGTATTTT.

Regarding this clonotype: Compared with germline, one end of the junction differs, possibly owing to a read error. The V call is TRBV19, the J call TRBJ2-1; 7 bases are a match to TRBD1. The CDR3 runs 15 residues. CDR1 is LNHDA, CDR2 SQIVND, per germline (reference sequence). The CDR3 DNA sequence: TGTGCCAGTACCCAACGGAAGGGGGCCTACGATGAGCAGTTCTTC. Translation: CASTQRKGAYDEQFF.

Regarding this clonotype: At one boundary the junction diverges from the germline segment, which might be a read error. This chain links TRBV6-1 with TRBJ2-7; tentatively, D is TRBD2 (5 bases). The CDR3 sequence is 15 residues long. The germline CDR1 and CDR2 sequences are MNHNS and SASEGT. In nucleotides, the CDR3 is TGTGCCAGCAGTCCGGGAACAGACATCACCTACAAGCAGTACTTC. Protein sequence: CASSPGTDITYKQYF.

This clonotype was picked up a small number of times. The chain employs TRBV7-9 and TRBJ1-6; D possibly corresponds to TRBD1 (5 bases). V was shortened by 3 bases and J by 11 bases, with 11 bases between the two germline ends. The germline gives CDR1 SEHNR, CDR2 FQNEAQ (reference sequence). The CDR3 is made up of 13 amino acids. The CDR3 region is CASSFEGAAPLHF. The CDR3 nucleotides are TGTGCCAGCAGCTTCGAAGGGGCAGCACCCCTCCACTTT.

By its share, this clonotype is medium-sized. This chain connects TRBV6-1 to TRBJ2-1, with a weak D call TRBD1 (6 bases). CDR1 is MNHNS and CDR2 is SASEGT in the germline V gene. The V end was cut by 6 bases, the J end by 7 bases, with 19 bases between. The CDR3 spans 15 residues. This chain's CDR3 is CASRAGTSVGNEQFF. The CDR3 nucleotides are TGTGCCAGCAGAGCCGGGACATCAGTGGGGAATGAGCAGTTCTTC.

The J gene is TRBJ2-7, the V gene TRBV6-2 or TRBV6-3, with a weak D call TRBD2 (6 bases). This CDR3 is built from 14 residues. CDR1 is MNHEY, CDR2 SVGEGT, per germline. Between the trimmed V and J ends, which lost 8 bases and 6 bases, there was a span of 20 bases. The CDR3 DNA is TGTGCCAGCGGTCCGCGGGGTTCATTGAGCGAGCAGTACTTC. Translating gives CASGPRGSLSEQYF.

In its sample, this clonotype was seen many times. CDR3 loop: CASSLAKGVGANVLTF. The CDR3 DNA follows: TGTGCCAGCAGCCTGGCAAAAGGGGTCGGGGCCAACGTCCTGACTTTC. The chain recombines TRBV5-4 with TRBJ2-6, with D maybe TRBD1 (5 bases). Germline values: CDR1 SGHNT, CDR2 YYREEE (reference sequence). The V gene lost 4 bases and the J gene lost 4 bases, with 15 bases spanning the gap. This CDR3 region has 16 residues.

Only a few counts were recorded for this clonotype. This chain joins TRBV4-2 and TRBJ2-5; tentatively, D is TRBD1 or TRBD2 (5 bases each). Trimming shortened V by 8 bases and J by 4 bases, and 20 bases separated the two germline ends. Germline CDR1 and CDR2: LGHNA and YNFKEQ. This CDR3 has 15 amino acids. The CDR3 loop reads CASGREWDAIETQYF. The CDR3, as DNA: TGTGCCAGCGGCCGCGAGTGGGACGCCATAGAGACCCAGTACTTC.

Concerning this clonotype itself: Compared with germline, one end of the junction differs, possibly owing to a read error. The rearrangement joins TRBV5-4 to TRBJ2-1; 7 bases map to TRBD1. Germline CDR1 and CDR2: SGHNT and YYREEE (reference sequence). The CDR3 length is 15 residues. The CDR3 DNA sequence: TGTGCCAGAAGCGCACAGGGGTGTATGGGACAGCAACAGTTATTC. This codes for CARSAQGCMGQQQLF.

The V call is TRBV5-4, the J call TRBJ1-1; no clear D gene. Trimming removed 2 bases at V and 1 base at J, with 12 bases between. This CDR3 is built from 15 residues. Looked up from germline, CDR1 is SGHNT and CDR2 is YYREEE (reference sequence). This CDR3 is CASSFKQWENTEAFF. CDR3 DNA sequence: TGTGCCAGCAGCTTCAAACAGTGGGAGAACACTGAAGCTTTCTTT. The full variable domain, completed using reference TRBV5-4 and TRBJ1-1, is ETGVTQSPTHLIKTRGQQVTLRCSSQSGHNTVSWYQQALGQGPQFIFQYYREEENGRGNFPPRFSGLQFPNYSSELNVNALELDDSALYLCASSFKQWENTEAFFGQGTRLTVV.

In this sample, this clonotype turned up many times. This chain's CDR3 is CASSQRQGVDQPQHF. CDR3 in DNA: TGCGCCAGCAGCCAACGACAGGGAGTAGATCAGCCCCAGCATTTT. The rearrangement links TRBV4-1 to TRBJ1-5; TRBD1 matches at 7 bases. CDR3 length equals 15 residues. Looked up from germline, CDR1 is MGHRA and CDR2 is YSYEKL. The ends lost 2 bases at V and 5 bases at J; junction bases unmatched: 6.

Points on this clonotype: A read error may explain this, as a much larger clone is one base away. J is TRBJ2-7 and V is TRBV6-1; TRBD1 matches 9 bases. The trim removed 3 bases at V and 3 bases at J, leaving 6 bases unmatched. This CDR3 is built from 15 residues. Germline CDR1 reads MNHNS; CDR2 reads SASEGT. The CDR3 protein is CASSETGQGIYEQYF. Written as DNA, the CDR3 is TGTGCCAGCAGTGAGACAGGACAGGGGATCTACGAGCAGTACTTC.

The CDR3 is CAWTPLAGGPHEQFF. The CDR3 nucleotides are TGTGCCTGGACCCCTCTAGCGGGAGGGCCGCATGAGCAGTTCTTC. The chain has TRBV30 and TRBJ2-1; 12 nucleotides agree with TRBD2. Trimming cost V 4 bases and J 8 bases; bases outside gene matches: 9. The CDR3 covers 15 residues. In germline, CDR1 is GTSNPN, CDR2 SVGIG (reference sequence).

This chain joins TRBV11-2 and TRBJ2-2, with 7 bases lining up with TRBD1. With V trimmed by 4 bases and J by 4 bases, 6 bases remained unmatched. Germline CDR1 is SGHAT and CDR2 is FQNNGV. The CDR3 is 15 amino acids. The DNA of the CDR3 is TGTGCCAGCAGCTCGACAGGGCTTGTCACCGGGGAGCTGTTTTTT. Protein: CASSSTGLVTGELFF.

The CDR3 region has the DNA TGTACCGGCAGGAGTGGGACAGGCGCCACCGGGGAGCTGTTTTTT. This translates into CTGRSGTGATGELFF. The gene calls are TRBV12-3 or TRBV12-4 and TRBJ2-2, with 8 bases fitting TRBD1. The CDR3 length is 15 residues.

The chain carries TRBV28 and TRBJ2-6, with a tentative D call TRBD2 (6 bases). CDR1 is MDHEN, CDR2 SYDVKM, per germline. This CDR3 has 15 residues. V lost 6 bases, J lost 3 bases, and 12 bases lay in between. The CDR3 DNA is TGTGCCAGCAGCCCCCCGGGGGTTGGGGCCAACGTCCTGACTTTC. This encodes CASSPPGVGANVLTF. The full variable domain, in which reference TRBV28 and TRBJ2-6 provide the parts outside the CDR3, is DVKVTQSSRYLVKRTGEKVFLECVQDMDHENMFWYRQDPGLGLRLIYFSYDVKMKEKGDIPEGYSVSREKKERFSLILESASTNQTSMYLCASSPPGVGANVLTFGAGSRLTVL.

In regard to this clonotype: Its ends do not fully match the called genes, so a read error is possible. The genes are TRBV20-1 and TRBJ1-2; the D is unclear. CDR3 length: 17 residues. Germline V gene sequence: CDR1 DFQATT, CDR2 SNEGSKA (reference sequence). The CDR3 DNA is TGCAGTGCTAGGGCCAGTGGGAGGGCACCCAATCCTTATGGCTACGCCTTC. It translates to CSARASGRAPNPYGYAF.

CDR3 bases: TGTGCCAGCAGCAGACGGACGTCAGGCTCCTACGAGCAGTACTTC. This encodes CASSRRTSGSYEQYF. This rearrangement joins TRBV28 to TRBJ2-7; D is unclear. The CDR3 spans 15 residues. V was cut by 6 bases and J by 0 bases, with 15 bases left in between. Germline CDR1 reads MDHEN; CDR2 reads SYDVKM.

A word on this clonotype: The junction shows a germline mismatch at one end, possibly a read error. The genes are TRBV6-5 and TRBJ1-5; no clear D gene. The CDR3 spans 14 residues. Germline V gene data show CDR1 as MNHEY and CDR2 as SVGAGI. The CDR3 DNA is TGTGCTAGCAGTTACTCATCGAATGGGCAGCCCCGGCATTTT. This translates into CASSYSSNGQPRHF.

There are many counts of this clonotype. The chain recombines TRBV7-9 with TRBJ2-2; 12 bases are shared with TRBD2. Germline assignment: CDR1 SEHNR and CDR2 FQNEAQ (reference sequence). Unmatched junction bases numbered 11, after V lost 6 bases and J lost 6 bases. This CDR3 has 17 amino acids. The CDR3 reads CASRSSAGLAGPGELFF. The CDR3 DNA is TGTGCCAGCAGGTCATCGGCGGGACTAGCGGGCCCCGGGGAGCTGTTTTTT.

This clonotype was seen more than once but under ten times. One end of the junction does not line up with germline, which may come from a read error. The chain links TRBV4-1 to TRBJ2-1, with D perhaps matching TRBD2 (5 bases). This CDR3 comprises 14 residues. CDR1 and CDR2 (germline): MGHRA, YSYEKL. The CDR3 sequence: CASSQVGGANELFF. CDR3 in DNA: TGCGCCAGCAGCCAAGTCGGAGGAGCAAATGAGCTGTTCTTC.